This T cell receptor (beta chain) derives from a study of T cell changes during pregnancy in multiple sclerosis. Profiling relied on immunoSEQ multiplex PCR, and the TCRdb table lists in-frame clones only, not all of them. Here the sample spans around 57,000 clones, around 91% being singletons. This clone was seen just once. This CDR3 is built from 14 residues. V was clipped by 4 bases and J by 10 bases, with 14 bases between them. CDR1 and CDR2 from the germline V gene are SGHTA and FQGNSA. V usage is TRBV7-2 and J usage is TRBJ1-6; D is uncertain. The starting material was peripheral blood, obtained in the third trimester of pregnancy. The TCR sequence derives from a female donor in good health, enrolled as a control in a pregnancy study. This CDR3 is CASSSPRTGSPLHF. In DNA form, the CDR3 reads TGTGCCAGCAGCTCCCCCCGAACGGGGTCACCCCTCCACTTT.